The 4 T cell receptor beta chains below come from one sample, sequenced in a study of cytomegalovirus exposure and HLA in healthy donors (TCRdb year 2017). The library was built by means of the immunoSEQ multiplex PCR assay. For the multiplex PCR, a mixture combining 60 forward primers for TCR Vbeta segments and 13 reverse primers for TCR Jbeta segments was used. The immuneACCESS repertoire file appears here via TCRdb, limited to in-frame rearrangements. These files lack a portion of the clones; in checked studies, under half of the deficit traces to unresolved V genes, and the cause of the others is not known. The sample data list under 150,000 clones, and just over 75% of these were observed just once. Clones ranked in the top ten supply roughly 1.8% of the sample. The sequencing input was PBMCs. These receptors were taken from a woman aged 50 to 60 in good health and CMV-seronegative.

This chain connects TRBV27 to TRBJ1-1; 7 bases agree with TRBD1. The ends lost 5 bases at V and 6 bases at J; junction bases unmatched: 6. The CDR3 runs 13 residues. Germline V gene sequence: CDR1 MNHEY, CDR2 SMNVEV (reference sequence). The CDR3 is CASSPHRGAEAFF. CDR3 coding DNA: TGTGCCAGCAGTCCCCACAGGGGTGCTGAAGCTTTCTTT.

The V call is TRBV5-4, the J call TRBJ2-7; D may be TRBD1 (5 bases). CDR1 and CDR2 from the germline V gene are SGHNT and YYREEE (reference sequence). V dropped 3 bases and J dropped 2 bases, with 9 bases sitting between them. This CDR3 has 13 amino acids. Here the CDR3 reads CASSSWTTYEQYF. For the CDR3, the DNA is TGTGCCAGCAGCTCCTGGACAACCTACGAGCAGTACTTC.

The rearrangement links TRBV19 to TRBJ2-7; perhaps TRBD2 as D (5 bases). V lost 0 bases, J lost 4 bases, and 7 bases lay in between. Germline loops: CDR1 LNHDA, CDR2 SQIVND (reference sequence). The CDR3 loop spans 13 amino acids. The DNA of the CDR3 is TGTGCCAGTAGTATAGAAGGAGGATACGAGCAGTACTTC. Translating it yields CASSIEGGYEQYF.

About this clone: One end of the junction is discordant with germline, which a read error may explain. CDR3 sequence reads: CASSPGGEPQNF. For the CDR3, the DNA is TGTGCCAGCTCACCAGGGGGGGAGCCCCAGAATTTT. The chain couples TRBV18 to TRBJ1-5, with D perhaps matching TRBD1 (5 bases). The germline CDR1 and CDR2 sequences are KGHSH and LQKENI. This CDR3 is built from 12 residues. The full variable domain, rest sourced from reference TRBV18 and TRBJ1-5, is NAGVMQNPRHLVRRRGQEARLRCSPMKGHSHVYWYRQLPEEGLKFMVYLQKENIIDESGMPKERFSAEFPKEGPSILRIQQVVRGDSAAYFCASSPGGEPQNFGDGTRLSIL.